A single sample gave rise to the 18 T cell receptor beta chains below, sequenced in a study of cytomegalovirus exposure and HLA in healthy donors. Method: immunoSEQ multiplex PCR; TCRdb's copy keeps in-frame clones and lacks some. The sample holds some 310,000 clones, approximately 86% seen once. The sequencing input was PBMCs. These receptors originate from a man in his thirties or forties in good health and CMV-seronegative.

This clone was recorded only once. The rearrangement uses TRBV7-2 and TRBJ2-7; maybe TRBD2 (6 bases). V gave up 3 bases and J gave up 6 bases, with 9 bases separating them. The CDR3 length is 12 residues. Germline V gives CDR1 SGHTA, CDR2 FQGNSA. As DNA, the CDR3 is TGTGCCAGCAGCTTTAACGGGGGCGAGCAGTACTTC. Translation: CASSFNGGEQYF.

The V gene is TRBV2, the J gene TRBJ2-1; tentative D call: TRBD2 (5 bases). The ends were cut back, 1 base at V and 9 bases at J, with 16 bases in the middle. The V gene's germline CDR1 is SNHLY and CDR2 FYNNEI. The CDR3 contains 15 residues. In DNA, the CDR3 is TGTGCCAGCAGTGAAGTGGGATACCCTGAGGGTGAGCAGTTCTTC. Protein sequence: CASSEVGYPEGEQFF.

V usage is TRBV7-2 and J usage is TRBJ2-7; a weak D match, TRBD2 (7 bases). The CDR3 contains 15 residues. V shed 5 bases and J shed 1 base, with 15 bases lying between them. CDR1 and CDR2 from the germline V gene are SGHTA and FQGNSA. CDR3 sequence reads: CASSQYGGQSYEQYF. The CDR3 nucleotides read TGTGCCAGCAGCCAGTACGGGGGGCAATCCTACGAGCAGTACTTC. The entire variable domain, with the rest obtained from reference TRBV7-2 and TRBJ2-7, is as follows: GAGVSQSPSNKVTEKGKDVELRCDPISGHTALYWYRQSLGQGLEFLIYFQGNSAPDKSGLPSDRFSAERTGGSVSTLTIQRTQQEDSAVYLCASSQYGGQSYEQYFGPGTRLTVT.

The chain recombines TRBV10-1 with TRBJ1-1; a possible D gene is TRBD1 (6 bases). Trimming cost V 2 bases and J 5 bases, with 18 bases left between them. The CDR3 runs to 16 residues. Germline V gene sequence: CDR1 WNHNN, CDR2 SYGVQD (reference sequence). The CDR3 DNA sequence: TGCGCCAGCAGTGAGAGCTCGGGACCCCAGGGGACTGAAGCTTTCTTT. Translated: CASSESSGPQGTEAFF.

The chain joins TRBV4-3 to TRBJ2-3, with TRBD2 as a possible D gene (6 bases). The CDR3 length is 14 residues. Trimming stripped 3 bases from V and 4 bases from J, with 11 bases between. The germline V gene encodes CDR1 LGHNA and CDR2 YSLEER. CDR3 region: CASSHGGTADTQYF. In DNA form, the CDR3 reads TGCGCCAGCAGCCACGGAGGGACGGCAGATACGCAGTATTTT.

The CDR3 DNA reads as TGTGCCAGCAGCTTGCCGGGTGAAGACTATGGCTACACCTTC. This translates into CASSLPGEDYGYTF. This chain connects TRBV5-5 to TRBJ1-2; D not certain. V lost 1 base to trimming and J lost 3 bases, with 10 bases between them. Germline CDR1 and CDR2: SGHKS and YYEKEE (reference sequence). This CDR3 is built from 14 residues.

The chain carries TRBV19 and TRBJ1-5; D remains ambiguous. The germline V gene has CDR1 LNHDA and CDR2 SQIVND (reference sequence). This CDR3 comprises 16 residues. Trimming took off 8 bases at V and 1 base at J, with 18 bases between the two ends. The CDR3 bases are TGTGCCAGTCAATGGGCCGTAACAACGAGCAATCAGCCCCAGCATTTT. It specifies CASQWAVTTSNQPQHF.

The chain uses TRBV5-1 and TRBJ1-1; D remains unclear. CDR3 length equals 14 residues. From germline, CDR1 is SGHRS and CDR2 YFSETQ. Trimming stripped 4 bases from V and 0 bases from J, with 10 bases between. CDR3: CASSPPSLNTEAFF. The CDR3 DNA sequence: TGCGCCAGCAGCCCACCTAGCTTGAACACTGAAGCTTTCTTT. Using reference TRBV5-1 and TRBJ1-1 for the parts outside the CDR3, the full variable domain is KAGVTQTPRYLIKTRGQQVTLSCSPISGHRSVSWYQQTPGQGLQFLFEYFSETQRNKGNFPGRFSGRQFSNSRSEMNVSTLELGDSALYLCASSPPSLNTEAFFGQGTRLTVV.

V is TRBV19 and J is TRBJ1-3, with TRBD1 matching 8 bases. Trimming removed 6 bases from V and 3 bases from J; junction bases left unmatched: 4. This CDR3 is built from 14 residues. The germline CDR1 and CDR2 sequences are LNHDA and SQIVND (reference sequence). DNA for the CDR3: TGTGCCAGTAGCAGACAGGGGATTGGAAACACCATATATTTT. This codes for CASSRQGIGNTIYF.

V is TRBV25-1 and J is TRBJ2-2, with a weak D call TRBD1 (6 bases). The V and J ends lost 7 bases and 6 bases respectively, with 15 bases between them. Germline CDR1 MGHDK, CDR2 SYGVNS. The CDR3 totals 14 residues. In nucleotides, the CDR3 is TGTGCCAGCATTGGGGGCAAAGGCTCCGGGGAGCTGTTTTTT. Translation gives CASIGGKGSGELFF.

In its sample, this clone was seen a few times. The chain is built from TRBV6-5 and TRBJ2-1; the D gene is possibly TRBD1 (5 bases). Germline V lookup: CDR1 MNHEY, CDR2 SVGAGI. The CDR3 loop spans 11 amino acids. The V and J ends lost 9 bases and 4 bases respectively, with 7 bases between them. The CDR3 nucleotides are TGTGCCAGTAAGGGGTACAATGAGCAGTTCTTC. Protein: CASKGYNEQFF.

V and J are TRBV19 and TRBJ2-7; 11 bases are a match to TRBD1. The CDR3 loop spans 16 amino acids. Germline V gives CDR1 LNHDA, CDR2 SQIVND (reference sequence). V was pared by 1 base and J by 2 bases, with 4 bases of the junction left unmatched. The CDR3 sequence: CASSIVGTGGPYEQYF. The CDR3 DNA is TGTGCCAGTAGTATAGTAGGGACAGGGGGTCCCTACGAGCAGTACTTC.

The chain couples TRBV4-1 to TRBJ1-6; maybe TRBD1 (6 bases). The CDR3 contains 15 residues. V was pared by 6 bases and J by 9 bases, with 18 bases between. Germline assignment: CDR1 MGHRA and CDR2 YSYEKL. The CDR3 sequence is CASRAYREDSSPLHF. The CDR3 bases are TGCGCCAGCAGAGCCTACAGGGAAGATAGTTCACCCCTCCACTTT.

The chain is built from TRBV10-2 and TRBJ1-5, with 8 bases aligning to TRBD1. This CDR3 is built from 18 residues. The V segment lost 6 bases and the J segment 0 bases; nucleotides outside the gene matches: 13. The germline CDR1 and CDR2 sequences are WSHSY and SAAADI. The CDR3 nucleotides are TGCGCCAGCAGGCAAGGACAGGGTAGGCCCAATAGCAATCAGCCCCAGCATTTT. Amino acid sequence: CASRQGQGRPNSNQPQHF.

The V and J genes are TRBV28 and TRBJ2-1; D possibly corresponds to TRBD1 (5 bases). Deletions cut 6 bases from V and 7 bases from J, with 16 bases between. In germline, CDR1 is MDHEN, CDR2 SYDVKM. This CDR3 is 14 amino acids long. The CDR3 nucleotides are TGTGCCAGCAGCTCCGGACACCCGTCGAATGAGCAGTTCTTC. It is translated as CASSSGHPSNEQFF.

The rearrangement uses TRBV18 and TRBJ2-5, with 8 positions matching TRBD2. The CDR3 spans 13 residues. Germline CDR1 is KGHSH and CDR2 is LQKENI. Trimming cost V 3 bases and J 4 bases; bases outside gene matches: 1. CDR3 residues: CASSPRGGETQYF. In nucleotides, the CDR3 is TGTGCCAGCTCACCTCGGGGGGGAGAGACCCAGTACTTC.

The J gene is TRBJ2-5, the V gene TRBV7-9; possibly TRBD1 for D (6 bases). Trimming cost V 1 base and J 0 bases, with 9 bases left between them. CDR1 SEHNR and CDR2 FQNEAQ come from the germline V gene (reference sequence). This CDR3 is built from 15 residues. CDR3 sequence reads: CASSLGQAYQETQYF. The CDR3 DNA follows: TGTGCCAGCAGCTTAGGACAGGCATACCAAGAGACCCAGTACTTC.

This clone was detected once. The chain is built from TRBV27 and TRBJ1-5, with D unclear. Trimming removed 3 bases from V and 3 bases from J, with 15 bases in between. The CDR3 loop spans 16 amino acids. Germline V lookup: CDR1 MNHEY, CDR2 SMNVEV (reference sequence). The CDR3, as DNA: TGTGCCAGCAGTTTGGGATTTGGAGGATACAATCAGCCCCAGCATTTT. The encoded protein is CASSLGFGGYNQPQHF.